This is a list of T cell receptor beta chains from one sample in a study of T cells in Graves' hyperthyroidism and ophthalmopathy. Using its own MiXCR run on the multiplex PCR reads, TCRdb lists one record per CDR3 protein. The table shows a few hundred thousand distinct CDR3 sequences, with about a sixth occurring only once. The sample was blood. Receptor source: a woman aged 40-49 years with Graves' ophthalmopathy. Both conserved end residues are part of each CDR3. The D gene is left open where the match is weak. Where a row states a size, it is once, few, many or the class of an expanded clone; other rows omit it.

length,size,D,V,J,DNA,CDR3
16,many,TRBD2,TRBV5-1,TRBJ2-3,TGCGCCAGCAGCTTGGCTAGCGGGAGTGGGGCAGATACGCAGTATTTT,CASSLASGSGADTQYF
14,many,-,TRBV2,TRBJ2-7,TGTGCCAGCAGTGAATTAGCCTCGGGGCACGAGCAGTACTTC,CASSELASGHEQYF
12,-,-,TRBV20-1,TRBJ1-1,TGCAGTGCCATAGAGTCGGGCACTGAAGCTTTCTTT,CSAIESGTEAFF
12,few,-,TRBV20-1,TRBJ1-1,TGCAGTGCCACGGGACAGAACACTGAAGCTTTCTTT,CSATGQNTEAFF
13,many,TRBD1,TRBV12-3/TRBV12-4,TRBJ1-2,TGTGCCAGCAGCTCCTTCGGGACAGGAGGCTACACCTTC,CASSSFGTGGYTF
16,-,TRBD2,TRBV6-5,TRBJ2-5,TGTGCCAGCAGTTACTCGCTCTCTAGCGGCCAAGAGACCCAGTACTTC,CASSYSLSSGQETQYF
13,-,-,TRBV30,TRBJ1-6,TGTGCCTGGAGCCGGCAGGTGAATTCACCCCTCCACTTT,CAWSRQVNSPLHF
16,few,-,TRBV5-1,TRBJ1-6,TGCGCCAGCAGCTTGACAACAGGATACTTTAATTCACCCCTCCACTTT,CASSLTTGYFNSPLHF
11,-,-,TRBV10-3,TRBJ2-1,TGTGCCATCAGCGCTGGAGAATCTAAGTTCTTC,CAISAGESKFF
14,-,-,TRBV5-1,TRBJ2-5,TGCGCCAGCAGCTTAGGCGGGTATGGAGAGACCCAGTACTTC,CASSLGGYGETQYF
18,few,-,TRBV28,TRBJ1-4,TGTGCCAGCAGTCACGACGGGGGCCGAGGGTCATTGGTAGAAAAACTGTTTTTT,CASSHDGGRGSLVEKLFF
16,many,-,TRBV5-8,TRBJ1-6,TGTGCCAGCAGCGATTTTGGTGGCTCCTATAATTCACCCCTCCACTTT,CASSDFGGSYNSPLHF
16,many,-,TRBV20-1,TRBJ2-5,TGCAGTGCTAGAGATGGTGGACTAACCTTAGGGGAGACCCAGTACTTC,CSARDGGLTLGETQYF
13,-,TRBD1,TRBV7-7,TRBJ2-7,TGTGCTAGCAGCCTCATGACAGGGTACGAGCAGTACTTC,CASSLMTGYEQYF
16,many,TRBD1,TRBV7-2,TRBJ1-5,TGTGCCAGCAGCCCAGACCGGGACAGGGTCGGTCAGCCCCAGCATTTT,CASSPDRDRVGQPQHF
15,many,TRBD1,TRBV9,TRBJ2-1,TGTGCCAGCAGCGCCGGGACAGGGGGTTACAATGAGCAGTTCTTC,CASSAGTGGYNEQFF
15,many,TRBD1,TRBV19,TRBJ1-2,TGTGCCAGCAGTCCCCGGACAGGGGCTAACTATGGCTACACCTTC,CASSPRTGANYGYTF
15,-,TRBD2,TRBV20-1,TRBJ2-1,TGCAGTGCTAGGGGTAGTAGCGGGGTTCTTGATGAGCAGTTCTTC,CSARGSSGVLDEQFF
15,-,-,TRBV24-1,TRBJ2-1,TGTGCCACCAGTGATGATGCTAGACCCTTCGGGGAGCAGTTCTTC,CATSDDARPFGEQFF
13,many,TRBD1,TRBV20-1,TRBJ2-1,TGCAGTGCTAGTCCCGGGACAGGGAATGAGCAGTTCTTC,CSASPGTGNEQFF